This TCR beta chain derives from a study of blood T cell repertoires in COVID-19. From germline, CDR1 is SEHNR and CDR2 FQNEAQ (reference sequence). The CDR3 totals 15 residues. V lost 5 bases and J 0 bases, leaving 10 bases between the germline ends. Method: immunoSEQ multiplex PCR; TCRdb's copy keeps in-frame clones and lacks some. The sample includes 250,000 to 300,000 clones, more than 80% of them seen just once. This TCR was sampled from a young woman who had recovered from COVID-19. Specimen: PBMCs or T cells enriched from blood (not recorded which). This rearrangement joins TRBV7-9 to TRBJ1-4; no firm D call. In nucleotides, the CDR3 is TGTGCCAGCAGCCCTCGGGTTGCAACTAATGAAAAACTGTTTTTT. Residues: CASSPRVATNEKLFF.